The sample holds one count of the clone carrying this T cell receptor (beta chain). What it binds is not known. Treatment indicated: about 20 received Ad26.COV2.S at low or high dose, single or two shots; about 5 received placebo; per-sample allocation not given. Repertoires come from day 63 after the first vaccine or placebo injection. This sample is part of a study of Ad26.COV2.S vaccination and SARS-CoV-2 variants. Study outcomes and limitations: Relative to placebo recipients, vaccine recipients exhibited elevated spike-specific TCR breadth.

Sequencing was performed with immunoSEQ multiplex PCR; in TCRdb, only in-frame clones are kept and a portion is missing. Among around 450,000 clones listed, 85% to 90% were seen once. From germline, CDR1 is MGHRA and CDR2 YSYEKL. The CDR3 totals 15 residues. Trimming removed 4 bases from V and 2 bases from J, with 13 bases in between. The specimen was peripheral blood, collected in a trial of Ad26.COV2.S vaccine versus placebo. The chain is built from TRBV4-1 and TRBJ2-3, with D perhaps TRBD1 (6 bases). This clonotype was sampled from a person between 18 and 60 years old who received the Ad26.COV2.S COVID-19 vaccine or a placebo. The CDR3 here is CASSLVGALTDTQYF. DNA for the CDR3: TGCGCCAGCAGCCTGGTGGGGGCCCTCACAGATACGCAGTATTTT.